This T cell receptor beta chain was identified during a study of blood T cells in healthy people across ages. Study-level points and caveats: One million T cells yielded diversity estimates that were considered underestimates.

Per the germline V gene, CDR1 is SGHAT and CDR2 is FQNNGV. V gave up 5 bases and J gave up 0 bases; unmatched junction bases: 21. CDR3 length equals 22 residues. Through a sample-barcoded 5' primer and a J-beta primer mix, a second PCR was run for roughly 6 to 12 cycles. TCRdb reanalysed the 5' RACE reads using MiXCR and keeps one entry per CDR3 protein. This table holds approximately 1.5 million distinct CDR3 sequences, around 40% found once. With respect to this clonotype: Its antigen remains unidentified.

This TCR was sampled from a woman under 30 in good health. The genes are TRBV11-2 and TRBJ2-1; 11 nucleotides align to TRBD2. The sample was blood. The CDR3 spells CASSELAGADVSIVSSYNEQFF. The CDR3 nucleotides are TGTGCCAGCAGCGAACTAGCGGGAGCCGACGTATCCATTGTAAGCTCCTACAATGAGCAGTTCTTC.